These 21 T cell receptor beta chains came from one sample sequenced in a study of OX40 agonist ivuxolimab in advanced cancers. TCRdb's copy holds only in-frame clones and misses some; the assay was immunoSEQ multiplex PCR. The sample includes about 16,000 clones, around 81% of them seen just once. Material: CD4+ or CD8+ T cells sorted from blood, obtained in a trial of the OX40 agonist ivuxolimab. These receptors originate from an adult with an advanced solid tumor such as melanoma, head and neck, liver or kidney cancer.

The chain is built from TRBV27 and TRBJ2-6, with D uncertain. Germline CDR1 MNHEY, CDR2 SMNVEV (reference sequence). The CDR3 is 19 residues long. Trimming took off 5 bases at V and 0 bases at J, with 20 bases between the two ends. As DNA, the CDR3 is TGTGCCAGCAGTCCCCGGGTGGGTATGGGATCCTCTGGGGCCAACGTCCTGACTTTC. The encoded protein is CASSPRVGMGSSGANVLTF.

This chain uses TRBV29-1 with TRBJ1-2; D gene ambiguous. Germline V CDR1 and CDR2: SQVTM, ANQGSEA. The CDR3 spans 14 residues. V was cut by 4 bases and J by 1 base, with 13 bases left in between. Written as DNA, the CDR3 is TGCAGCGTTGTGCCGGTCGGTCTTAACTATGGCTACACCTTC. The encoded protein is CSVVPVGLNYGYTF.

Written as DNA, the CDR3 is TGTGCCAGCAGTCTAGCGGGAGGGGACTACAATGAGCAGTTCTTC. Protein product: CASSLAGGDYNEQFF. The rearrangement uses TRBV6-5 and TRBJ2-1; 12 nucleotides match TRBD2. The CDR3 is 15 residues long. J was trimmed by 3 bases and V by 5 bases; bases with no gene match: 2. CDR1 and CDR2 from the germline V gene are MNHEY and SVGAGI.

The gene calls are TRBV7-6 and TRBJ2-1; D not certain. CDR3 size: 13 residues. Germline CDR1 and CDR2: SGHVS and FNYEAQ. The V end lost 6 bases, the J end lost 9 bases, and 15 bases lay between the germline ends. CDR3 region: CASRPSMIGEQFF. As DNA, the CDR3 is TGTGCCAGCAGACCCAGTATGATCGGTGAGCAGTTCTTC. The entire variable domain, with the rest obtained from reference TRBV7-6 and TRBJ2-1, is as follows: GAGVSQSPRYKVTKRGQDVALRCDPISGHVSLYWYRQALGQGPEFLTYFNYEAQQDKSGLPNDRFSAERPEGSISTLTIQRTEQRDSAMYRCASRPSMIGEQFFGPGTRLTVL.

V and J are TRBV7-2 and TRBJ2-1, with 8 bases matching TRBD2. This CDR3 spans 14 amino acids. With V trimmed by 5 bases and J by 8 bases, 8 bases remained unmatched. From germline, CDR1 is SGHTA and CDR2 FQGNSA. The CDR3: CASSDGAGGDEQFF. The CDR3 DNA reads TGTGCCAGCAGCGATGGGGCGGGAGGCGATGAGCAGTTCTTC.

The CDR3 region has the DNA TGTGCCAGCAGCCCAGGTAGGAGCGGGGGCTACGAGCAGTACTTC. Protein product: CASSPGRSGGYEQYF. The genes are TRBV11-2 and TRBJ2-7; TRBD2 matches 8 bases. V lost 5 bases, J lost 3 bases, and 9 bases stayed unmatched. The CDR3 consists of 15 residues. Germline V gene lookup returns CDR1 SGHAT and CDR2 FQNNGV. Using reference TRBV11-2 and TRBJ2-7 for the parts outside the CDR3, the full variable domain is EAGVAQSPRYKIIEKRQSVAFWCNPISGHATLYWYQQILGQGPKLLIQFQNNGVVDDSQLPKDRFSAERLKGVDSTLKIQPAKLEDSAVYLCASSPGRSGGYEQYFGPGTRLTVT.

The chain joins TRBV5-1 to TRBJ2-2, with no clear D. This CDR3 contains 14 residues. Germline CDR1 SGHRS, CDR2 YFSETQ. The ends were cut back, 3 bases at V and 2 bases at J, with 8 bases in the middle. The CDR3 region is CASSSGPNTGELFF. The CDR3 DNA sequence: TGCGCCAGCAGCTCCGGACCTAACACCGGGGAGCTGTTTTTT.

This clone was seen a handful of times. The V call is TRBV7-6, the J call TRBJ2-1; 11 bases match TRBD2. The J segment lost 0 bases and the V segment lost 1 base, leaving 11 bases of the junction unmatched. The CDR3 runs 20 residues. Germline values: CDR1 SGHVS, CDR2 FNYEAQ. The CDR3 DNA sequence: TGTGCCAGCAGCTTAGAGGCGGGACTAGCGGTTGAAACCTCCTACAATGAGCAGTTCTTC. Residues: CASSLEAGLAVETSYNEQFF.

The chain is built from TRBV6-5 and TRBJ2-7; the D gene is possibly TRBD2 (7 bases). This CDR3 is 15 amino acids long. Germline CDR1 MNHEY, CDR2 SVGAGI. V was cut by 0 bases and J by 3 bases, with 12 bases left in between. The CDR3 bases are TGTGCCAGCAGTTACTCCGGAGGGGGGGACTACGAGCAGTACTTC. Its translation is CASSYSGGGDYEQYF.

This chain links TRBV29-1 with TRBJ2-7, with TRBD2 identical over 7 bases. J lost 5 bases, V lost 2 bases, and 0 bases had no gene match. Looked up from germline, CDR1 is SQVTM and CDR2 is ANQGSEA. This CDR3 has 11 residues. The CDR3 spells CSVELADEQYF. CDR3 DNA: TGCAGCGTTGAACTAGCGGACGAGCAGTACTTC.

CDR3 bases: TGTGCCAGCAGTCCCCCGTGGGGGCAGGGTGAGCAGTTCTTC. Translating it yields CASSPPWGQGEQFF. V is TRBV27 and J is TRBJ2-1; perhaps TRBD1 as D (6 bases). CDR1 and CDR2 (germline): MNHEY, SMNVEV (reference sequence). The CDR3 consists of 14 residues. V lost 5 bases and J 9 bases, leaving 17 bases between the germline ends.

CDR3 residues: CASSPYPNEQFF. CDR3 DNA sequence: TGTGCCAGCAGCCCCTACCCCAATGAGCAGTTCTTC. The rearrangement links TRBV5-6 to TRBJ2-1; no reliable D call. V lost 4 bases, J lost 6 bases, and 8 bases lay in between. This CDR3 comprises 12 residues. CDR1 is SGHDT and CDR2 is YYEEEE in the germline V gene.

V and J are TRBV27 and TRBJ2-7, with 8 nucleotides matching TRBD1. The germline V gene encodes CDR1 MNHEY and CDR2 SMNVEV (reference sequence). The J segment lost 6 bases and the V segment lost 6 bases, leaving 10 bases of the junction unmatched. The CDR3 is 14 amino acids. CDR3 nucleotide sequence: TGTGCCAGCAGGGGGGACAGGACGTACGGCGAGCAGTACTTC. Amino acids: CASRGDRTYGEQYF.

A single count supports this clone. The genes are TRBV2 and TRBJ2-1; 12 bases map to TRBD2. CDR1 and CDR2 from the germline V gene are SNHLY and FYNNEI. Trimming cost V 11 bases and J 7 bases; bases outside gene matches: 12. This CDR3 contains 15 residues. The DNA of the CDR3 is TGTGCCGGGCGGGAGACTAGCGGGAGTTTAAATGAGCAGTTCTTC. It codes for CAGRETSGSLNEQFF.

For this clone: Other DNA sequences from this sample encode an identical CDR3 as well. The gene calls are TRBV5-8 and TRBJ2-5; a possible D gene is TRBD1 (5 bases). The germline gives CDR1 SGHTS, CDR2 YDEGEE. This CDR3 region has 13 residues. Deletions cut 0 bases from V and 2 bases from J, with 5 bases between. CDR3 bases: TGTGCCAGCAGCTTGGAGGGGCAAGAGACCCAGTACTTC. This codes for CASSLEGQETQYF.

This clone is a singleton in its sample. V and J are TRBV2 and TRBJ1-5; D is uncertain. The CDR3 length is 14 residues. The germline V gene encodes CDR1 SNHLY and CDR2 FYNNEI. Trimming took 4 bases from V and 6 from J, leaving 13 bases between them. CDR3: CASSGAGGIQPQHF. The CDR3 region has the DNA TGTGCCAGCAGTGGGGCAGGAGGCATTCAGCCCCAGCATTTT.

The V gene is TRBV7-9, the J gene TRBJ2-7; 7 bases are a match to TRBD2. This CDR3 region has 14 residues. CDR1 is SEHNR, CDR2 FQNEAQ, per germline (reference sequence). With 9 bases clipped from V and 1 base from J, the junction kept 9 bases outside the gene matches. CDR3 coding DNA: TGTGCCAGTCAGATAGCGGGCGCTTCCTACGAGCAGTACTTC. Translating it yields CASQIAGASYEQYF.

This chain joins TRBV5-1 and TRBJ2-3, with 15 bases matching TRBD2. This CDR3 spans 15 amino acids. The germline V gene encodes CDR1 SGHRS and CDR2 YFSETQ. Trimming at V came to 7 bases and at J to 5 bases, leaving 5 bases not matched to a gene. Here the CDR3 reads CASGLAGGPGDTQYF. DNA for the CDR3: TGCGCCAGCGGACTAGCGGGAGGGCCGGGAGATACGCAGTATTTT. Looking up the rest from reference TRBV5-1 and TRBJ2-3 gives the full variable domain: KAGVTQTPRYLIKTRGQQVTLSCSPISGHRSVSWYQQTPGQGLQFLFEYFSETQRNKGNFPGRFSGRQFSNSRSEMNVSTLELGDSALYLCASGLAGGPGDTQYFGPGTRLTVL.

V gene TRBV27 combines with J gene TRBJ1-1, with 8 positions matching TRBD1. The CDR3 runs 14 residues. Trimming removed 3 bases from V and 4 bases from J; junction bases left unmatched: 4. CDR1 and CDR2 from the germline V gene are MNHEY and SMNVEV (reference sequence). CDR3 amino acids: CASSFTGTGTEAFF. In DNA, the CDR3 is TGTGCCAGCAGTTTTACAGGGACAGGCACTGAAGCTTTCTTT.

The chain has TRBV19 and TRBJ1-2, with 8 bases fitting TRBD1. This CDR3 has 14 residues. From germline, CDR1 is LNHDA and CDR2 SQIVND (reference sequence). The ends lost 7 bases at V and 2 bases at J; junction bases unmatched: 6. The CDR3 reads CASTPQGANYGYTF. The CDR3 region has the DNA TGTGCCAGTACCCCTCAGGGGGCCAACTATGGCTACACCTTC.

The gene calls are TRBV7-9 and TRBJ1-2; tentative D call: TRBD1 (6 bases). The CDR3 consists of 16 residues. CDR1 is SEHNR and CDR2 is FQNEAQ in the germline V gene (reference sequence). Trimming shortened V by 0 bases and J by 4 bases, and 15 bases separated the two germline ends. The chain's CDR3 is CASSLAHLTGIYGYTF. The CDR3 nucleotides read TGTGCCAGCAGCTTAGCGCATCTAACAGGGATCTATGGCTACACCTTC.